These 29 T cell receptor beta chains originate from one sample sequenced in a study of siplizumab effects on memory and regulatory T cells. The table came from immunoSEQ multiplex PCR; TCRdb's copy has only in-frame clones and leaves some out. The table has about 100,000 clones, roughly 94% seen once. The sequenced material came from Tregs sorted from blood. The source is a human donor in good health.

The chain carries TRBV5-1 and TRBJ1-2; tentatively, D is TRBD1 (6 bases). CDR1 is SGHRS, CDR2 YFSETQ, per germline. There are 14 residues in the CDR3. Trimming stripped 5 bases from V and 4 bases from J, with 15 bases between. The CDR3, as DNA: TGCGCCAGCAGGATAGGCTCAGGGGTCTATGGCTACACCTTC. Protein: CASRIGSGVYGYTF.

As concerns this clone: The junction departs from the called germline gene at one end, perhaps through a read error. The same CDR3 can be traced to other DNA sequences in this sample. The V gene is TRBV28, the J gene TRBJ1-2, with D maybe TRBD1 (6 bases). Germline CDR1 reads MDHEN; CDR2 reads SYDVKM. This CDR3 contains 11 residues. The DNA of the CDR3 is TGTGCCAGCAGTTTATGGGGGGGCTATACCTTC. This sequence encodes CASSLWGGYTF.

The chain uses TRBV30 and TRBJ2-7, with a tentative D call TRBD2 (5 bases). The length of the CDR3 is 12 residues. Germline CDR1 reads GTSNPN; CDR2 reads SVGIG (reference sequence). V was clipped by 0 bases and J by 7 bases, with 10 bases between them. The CDR3 loop reads CAWSVTRGEQYF. CDR3 in DNA: TGTGCCTGGAGTGTAACCCGAGGGGAGCAGTACTTC.

The genes are TRBV15 and TRBJ2-1; 9 nucleotides line up with TRBD2. Germline trimming cut 1 base from V and 8 bases from J; bases unmatched to any gene: 9. Germline V gene data show CDR1 as LNHNV and CDR2 as YYDKDF (reference sequence). CDR3 length equals 16 residues. The CDR3, as DNA: TGTGCCACCAGCAGAGTTTTTAGCGGGAGCGGTTATGAGCAGTTCTTC. It yields the protein CATSRVFSGSGYEQFF. Combining the CDR3 with reference TRBV15 and TRBJ2-1 gives the whole variable domain DAMVIQNPRYQVTQFGKPVTLSCSQTLNHNVMYWYQQKSSQAPKLLFHYYDKDFNNEADTPDNFQSRRPNTSFCFLDIRSPGLGDTAMYLCATSRVFSGSGYEQFFGPGTRLTVL.

The chain employs TRBV5-1 and TRBJ1-2; TRBD1 matches at 9 bases. This CDR3 comprises 13 residues. Germline-derived CDR1 and CDR2 are SGHRS and YFSETQ. With V trimmed by 3 bases and J by 3 bases, 0 bases remained unmatched. CDR3 in amino acids: CASSWTGDYGYTF. CDR3 coding DNA: TGCGCCAGCAGCTGGACAGGGGACTATGGCTACACCTTC.

The rearrangement links TRBV27 to TRBJ2-1, with D possibly being TRBD2 (5 bases). The CDR3 loop spans 12 amino acids. Germline CDR1 reads MNHEY; CDR2 reads SMNVEV (reference sequence). The V end lost 7 bases, the J end lost 5 bases, and 9 bases lay between the germline ends. In DNA form, the CDR3 reads TGTGCCAGCAAAAGCGGACACAATGAGCAGTTCTTC. As protein: CASKSGHNEQFF.

This rearrangement joins TRBV5-1 to TRBJ2-7; D gene unclear. The CDR3 consists of 14 residues. V dropped 3 bases and J dropped 2 bases, with 12 bases sitting between them. Germline V gene lookup returns CDR1 SGHRS and CDR2 YFSETQ. CDR3 DNA sequence: TGCGCCAGCAGCTCCCGAGAAGGTACCTACGAGCAGTACTTC. Its protein is CASSSREGTYEQYF.

The chain is built from TRBV18 and TRBJ1-4; D is perhaps TRBD1 (6 bases). The CDR3 consists of 12 residues. The V gene lost 3 bases and the J gene lost 8 bases, with 7 bases spanning the gap. CDR1 KGHSH and CDR2 LQKENI come from the germline V gene. DNA of the CDR3: TGTGCCAGCTCACCGCAGGGGGAAAAACTGTTTTTT. This encodes CASSPQGEKLFF.

The V and J genes are TRBV6-6 and TRBJ1-1; the D gene is possibly TRBD1 (5 bases). The CDR3 sequence is 15 residues long. Germline V lookup: CDR1 MNHNY, CDR2 SVGAGI (reference sequence). Trimming cost V 6 bases and J 1 base, with 15 bases left between them. As DNA, the CDR3 is TGTGCCAGCAGCCCAGGGTCTGTGAAGAACACTGAAGCTTTCTTT. It encodes CASSPGSVKNTEAFF.

This chain links TRBV5-1 with TRBJ2-4, with D perhaps matching TRBD1 (5 bases). The CDR3 length is 24 residues. The V end lost 0 bases, the J end lost 1 base, and 35 bases lay between the germline ends. Per germline, CDR1 SGHRS and CDR2 YFSETQ. The CDR3 coding sequence is TGCGCCAGCAGCTTGGGTCATGCGGCGCGAGCGACCCATGACAGAAATTTTGCCAAAAACATTCAGTACTTC. Amino acid sequence: CASSLGHAARATHDRNFAKNIQYF.

CDR3 nucleotide sequence: TGTGCCAGCCGGGGGCAGGGATCCTACAATGAGCAGTTCTTC. As protein: CASRGQGSYNEQFF. The gene calls are TRBV25-1 and TRBJ2-1; either TRBD1 or TRBD2 may supply D (6 bases each). V was clipped by 8 bases and J by 1 base, with 12 bases between them. CDR3 length: 14 residues. Germline CDR1 and CDR2: MGHDK and SYGVNS.

This clone was counted a single time. The CDR3 nucleotides read TGTGCCAGCAGCCAAGTGAATCCTGGGACTTTCACAGATACGCAGTATTTT. Protein sequence: CASSQVNPGTFTDTQYF. J is TRBJ2-3 and V is TRBV9, with a possible D match to TRBD2 (6 bases). Germline loops: CDR1 SGDLS, CDR2 YYNGEE. Trimming shortened V by 4 bases and J by 2 bases, and 20 bases separated the two germline ends. This CDR3 region has 17 residues.

The CDR3 DNA follows: TGTGCCAGTACTAAACAGGGAAATCAGCCCCAGCATTTT. Protein product: CASTKQGNQPQHF. The rearrangement links TRBV19 to TRBJ1-5; perhaps TRBD1 as D (6 bases). Trimming pared 7 bases from V and 4 bases from J, leaving 11 bases between. There are 13 residues in the CDR3. Germline V gene lookup returns CDR1 LNHDA and CDR2 SQIVND (reference sequence).

The chain is built from TRBV19 and TRBJ2-2; D may be TRBD2 (6 bases). The CDR3 consists of 14 residues. Germline CDR1 reads LNHDA; CDR2 reads SQIVND (reference sequence). V shed 3 bases and J shed 3 bases, with 8 bases lying between them. This CDR3 reads CASSIRGYTGELFF. The CDR3 nucleotides are TGTGCCAGTAGTATCCGGGGGTACACCGGGGAGCTGTTTTTT.

The genes are TRBV7-9 and TRBJ1-3, with D hard to call. This CDR3 region has 15 residues. V lost 0 bases, J lost 0 bases, and 6 bases lay in between. CDR1 is SEHNR, CDR2 FQNEAQ, per germline (reference sequence). CDR3 residues: CASSLASLSGNTIYF. CDR3 nucleotides: TGTGCCAGCAGCTTAGCTTCCCTCTCTGGAAACACCATATATTTT.

The rearrangement uses TRBV2 and TRBJ2-3; no definite D call. There are 15 residues in the CDR3. CDR1 is SNHLY and CDR2 is FYNNEI in the germline V gene. Trimming removed 6 bases from V and 2 bases from J, with 15 bases in between. For the CDR3, the DNA is TGTGCCAGCAGCCAGGAGCTACTAACCACAGATACGCAGTATTTT. Protein sequence: CASSQELLTTDTQYF.

The V and J genes are TRBV7-9 and TRBJ1-2; TRBD1 matches 8 bases. This CDR3 has 12 amino acids. Losses at the gene ends were 11 bases for V and 5 bases for J; bases not matched to a gene: 7. Germline lookup yields CDR1 SEHNR and CDR2 FQNEAQ (reference sequence). CDR3 loop: CAGTQGGYGYTF. In nucleotides, the CDR3 is TGTGCCGGGACACAGGGGGGTTATGGCTACACCTTC.

The chain joins TRBV19 to TRBJ2-7, with 10 bases lining up with TRBD2. Germline V gene lookup returns CDR1 LNHDA and CDR2 SQIVND (reference sequence). CDR3 length equals 14 residues. Trimming at V came to 6 bases and at J to 5 bases, leaving 7 bases not matched to a gene. CDR3 residues: CASSQLAGLDEQYF. The CDR3 DNA sequence: TGTGCCAGTAGCCAACTAGCGGGACTCGACGAGCAGTACTTC. Looking up the rest from reference TRBV19 and TRBJ2-7 gives the full variable domain: DGGITQSPKYLFRKEGQNVTLSCEQNLNHDAMYWYRQDPGQGLRLIYYSQIVNDFQKGDIAEGYSVSREKKESFPLTVTSAQKNPTAFYLCASSQLAGLDEQYFGPGTRLTVT.

The count of this clone is one. J is TRBJ1-2 and V is TRBV20-1; no clear D. V was cut by 3 bases and J by 7 bases, with 3 bases left in between. The germline V gene has CDR1 DFQATT and CDR2 SNEGSKA (reference sequence). The CDR3 runs 9 residues. CDR3 sequence reads: CSASGGYTF. As DNA, the CDR3 is TGCAGTGCTAGTGGTGGCTACACCTTC.

The CDR3 sequence: CASNPPSGRERSYEQFF. CDR3 nucleotide sequence: TGTGCCAGCAACCCTCCCTCGGGACGGGAGCGCTCATATGAGCAGTTCTTC. The chain is built from TRBV28 and TRBJ2-1; perhaps TRBD2 as D (6 bases). Germline V gene lookup returns CDR1 MDHEN and CDR2 SYDVKM. Trimming removed 7 bases from V and 8 bases from J, with 27 bases in between. There are 17 residues in the CDR3.

The V and J genes are TRBV4-2 and TRBJ2-7, with D unclear. Trimming cost V 1 base and J 5 bases, with 9 bases left between them. CDR3 size: 13 residues. Germline CDR1 and CDR2: LGHNA and YNFKEQ. The CDR3 reads CASSQVGRDEQYF. In DNA form, the CDR3 reads TGTGCCAGCAGCCAAGTGGGAAGGGACGAGCAGTACTTC.

This chain links TRBV25-1 with TRBJ1-5; D might be TRBD1 (5 bases). Germline V gene data show CDR1 as MGHDK and CDR2 as SYGVNS. The CDR3 runs to 13 residues. Trimming pared 4 bases from V and 4 bases from J, leaving 8 bases between. The CDR3 coding sequence is TGTGCCAGCAGTGCGGGGGAAAATCAGCCCCAGCATTTT. Protein product: CASSAGENQPQHF.

The chain combines TRBV14 with TRBJ2-5; D not certain. With 4 bases removed from V and 2 bases from J, the gap between germline ends came to 14 bases. The CDR3 extends over 15 amino acids. CDR1 is SGHDN, CDR2 FVKESK, per germline. This CDR3 is CASSLQGQPQETQYF. DNA of the CDR3: TGTGCCAGCAGCCTGCAAGGGCAGCCTCAAGAGACCCAGTACTTC.

The chain carries TRBV30 and TRBJ1-6; D gene uncertain. CDR1 GTSNPN and CDR2 SVGIG come from the germline V gene (reference sequence). CDR3 size: 14 residues. Trimming removed 5 bases at V and 6 bases at J, with 14 bases between. CDR3 sequence reads: CAWALAAPNSPLHF. The CDR3 DNA is TGTGCCTGGGCCCTAGCGGCTCCTAATTCACCCCTCCACTTT. The variable domain in full, completed from reference TRBV30 and TRBJ1-6, reads SQTIHQWPATLVQPVGSPLSLECTVEGTSNPNLYWYRQAAGRGLQLLFYSVGIGQISSEVPQNLSASRPQDRQFILSSKKLLLSDSGFYLCAWALAAPNSPLHFGNGTRLTVT.

The genes are TRBV2 and TRBJ2-5; D call uncertain. The CDR3 totals 15 residues. Trimming shortened V by 6 bases and J by 4 bases, and 18 bases separated the two germline ends. The germline V gene has CDR1 SNHLY and CDR2 FYNNEI. The CDR3 region is CASRQRVGNAETQYF. The CDR3 DNA reads TGTGCCAGCAGACAAAGGGTAGGAAACGCAGAGACCCAGTACTTC.

The genes are TRBV18 and TRBJ1-5; no firm D call. CDR1 and CDR2 (germline): KGHSH, LQKENI. CDR3 length equals 14 residues. V lost 0 bases and J 4 bases, leaving 7 bases between the germline ends. The CDR3 protein is CASSPPGQNQPQHF. In DNA form, the CDR3 reads TGTGCCAGCTCACCACCAGGGCAAAATCAGCCCCAGCATTTT.

This clone is a singleton in its sample. The chain employs TRBV18 and TRBJ2-7, with 8 bases fitting TRBD1. The CDR3 runs 12 residues. V lost 4 bases, J lost 12 bases, and 8 bases stayed unmatched. The germline V gene has CDR1 KGHSH and CDR2 LQKENI. The CDR3 DNA sequence: TGTGCCAGCTCACTCATGGACAGGGAACGGTACTTC. Its protein product is CASSLMDRERYF.

The chain combines TRBV14 with TRBJ1-4, with D perhaps matching TRBD1 (6 bases). Germline V gene sequence: CDR1 SGHDN, CDR2 FVKESK. The V gene lost 4 bases and the J gene lost 5 bases, with 14 bases spanning the gap. The CDR3 length is 15 residues. DNA of the CDR3: TGTGCCAGCAGCCGACAACAGGGAGGGAATGAAAAACTGTTTTTT. The encoded protein is CASSRQQGGNEKLFF. Combining the CDR3 with reference TRBV14 and TRBJ1-4 gives the whole variable domain EAGVTQFPSHSVIEKGQTVTLRCDPISGHDNLYWYRRVMGKEIKFLLHFVKESKQDESGMPNNRFLAERTGGTYSTLKVQPAELEDSGVYFCASSRQQGGNEKLFFGSGTQLSVL.

This sequence joins TRBV28 and TRBJ2-5, with D hard to call. Per germline, CDR1 MDHEN and CDR2 SYDVKM. CDR3 length: 14 residues. Deletions cut 2 bases from V and 6 bases from J, with 13 bases between. The CDR3 region is CASSLSPAQQTQYF. The CDR3 DNA reads TGTGCCAGCAGTTTAAGTCCGGCGCAGCAGACCCAGTACTTC.